This T cell receptor beta chain came from a study of blood T cells in healthy people across ages. The CDR3 covers 15 residues. CDR1 and CDR2 (germline): DFQATT, SNEGSKA (reference sequence). The J segment lost 3 bases and the V segment lost 3 bases, leaving 9 bases of the junction unmatched. Then a second PCR, running about 6 to 12 cycles, was carried out with a sample-barcoded 5' primer and a J-beta primer mix. TCRdb used MiXCR to reprocess the 5' RACE reads, holding one entry per CDR3 protein. The sample has just under 550,000 distinct CDR3 sequences; less than 25% are singletons. These data also formed part of another study, on T cells of mothers and their children.

Material: blood. The chain employs TRBV20-1 and TRBJ2-7; 9 positions match TRBD2. This receptor was obtained from a boy aged 5-17 years in good health. The CDR3 bases are TGCAGTGCTAGTCGGATGACTAGCGGAAACTACGAGCAGTACTTC. As protein: CSASRMTSGNYEQYF.